The next 19 T cell receptor beta chains were all read from a single sample in a study of graft-versus-host responses after intestinal transplantation. The authors combined some 200,000 CFSE-labeled responder cells with some 200,000 irradiated, violet-dye-labeled stimulator cells in plates. TCRdb's table, derived via immunoSEQ multiplex PCR, lists solely in-frame clones and lacks some. The sample lists approximately 9,900 clones, approximately 30% occurring once. The sequencing here drew on alloreactive CD8+ T cells from a mixed lymphocyte reaction culture, taken before transplantation. The subset was: CFSE-low proliferating T cells sorted from roughly six-day pre-transplant mixed lymphocyte reaction (GvH or HvG direction). The receptors were sampled from a human patient who was an organ donor for intestinal transplantation.

In this sample, this clone is medium-sized. V is TRBV7-9 and J is TRBJ2-1; D perhaps matches TRBD2 (7 bases). Per the germline V gene, CDR1 is SEHNR and CDR2 is FQNEAQ (reference sequence). V was cut by 2 bases and J by 9 bases, with 26 bases left in between. The CDR3 loop spans 18 amino acids. This chain's CDR3 is CASSLSKGGGLKFGEQFF. CDR3 sequence (DNA): TGTGCCAGCAGCTTAAGCAAAGGGGGAGGGTTAAAGTTTGGTGAGCAGTTCTTC.

The V call is TRBV4-1, the J call TRBJ2-7; perhaps TRBD1 as D (5 bases). CDR3 length: 15 amino acids. V was shortened by 0 bases and J by 2 bases, with 11 bases between the two germline ends. Germline CDR1 is MGHRA and CDR2 is YSYEKL. This CDR3 reads CASSQDRRTTYEQYF. For the CDR3, the DNA is TGCGCCAGCAGCCAAGACAGACGGACAACCTACGAGCAGTACTTC.

Judged by abundance, this clone is medium-sized. The chain employs TRBV30 and TRBJ2-4; 9 bases fit TRBD1. The J segment lost 8 bases and the V segment lost 0 bases, leaving 2 bases of the junction unmatched. The germline gives CDR1 GTSNPN, CDR2 SVGIG (reference sequence). The CDR3 sequence is 13 residues long. The CDR3, as DNA: TGTGCCTGGAGTGTCGACAGGGGGGACATTCAGTACTTC. Translating it yields CAWSVDRGDIQYF.

The J gene is TRBJ1-1, the V gene TRBV20-1; D gene ambiguous. Trimming shortened V by 6 bases and J by 0 bases, and 5 bases separated the two germline ends. This CDR3 spans 11 amino acids. CDR1 DFQATT and CDR2 SNEGSKA come from the germline V gene (reference sequence). In DNA, the CDR3 is TGCAGTGCCCCGGTGAACACTGAAGCTTTCTTT. Its protein is CSAPVNTEAFF.

The chain is built from TRBV6-6 and TRBJ2-7; 8 nucleotides align to TRBD1. This CDR3 is built from 16 residues. V lost 2 bases to trimming and J lost 3 bases; unmatched junction nucleotides: 9. Germline V CDR1 and CDR2: MNHNY, SVGAGI (reference sequence). The CDR3 DNA is TGTGCCAGCAGTTACCCGGAGACAGGGGAGTTCTACGAGCAGTACTTC. Its translation is CASSYPETGEFYEQYF.

The CDR3 loop is CASDYGTGGRETQYF. The CDR3 region has the DNA TGTGCCAGCGACTACGGGACAGGGGGCCGTGAGACCCAGTACTTC. The chain combines TRBV2 with TRBJ2-5; 12 positions match TRBD1. The CDR3 has 15 amino acids. CDR1 is SNHLY and CDR2 is FYNNEI in the germline V gene. With V trimmed by 8 bases and J by 5 bases, 9 bases remained unmatched.

By proportion, this clone is large. The chain carries TRBV6-5 and TRBJ1-3, with TRBD1 matching 9 bases. The CDR3 loop spans 16 amino acids. V was clipped by 4 bases and J by 0 bases; unmatched bases: 4. Germline loops: CDR1 MNHEY, CDR2 SVGAGI. In DNA, the CDR3 is TGTGCCAGCAGTTCGGACAGGGGTGGCTCTGGAAACACCATATATTTT. It encodes CASSSDRGGSGNTIYF.

The V call is TRBV28, the J call TRBJ2-3, with 12 bases matching TRBD2. The germline V gene has CDR1 MDHEN and CDR2 SYDVKM. V shed 4 bases and J 0 bases; nucleotides not matched to a gene: 11. CDR3 length: 19 amino acids. CDR3 region: CASSYSRLAGVLSTDTQYF. The DNA of the CDR3 is TGTGCCAGCAGTTATAGCCGACTAGCGGGAGTATTGAGCACAGATACGCAGTATTTT. Using reference TRBV28 and TRBJ2-3 for the parts outside the CDR3, the full variable domain is DVKVTQSSRYLVKRTGEKVFLECVQDMDHENMFWYRQDPGLGLRLIYFSYDVKMKEKGDIPEGYSVSREKKERFSLILESASTNQTSMYLCASSYSRLAGVLSTDTQYFGPGTRLTVL.

This chain joins TRBV30 and TRBJ1-1; 7 bases match TRBD1. The V gene end was trimmed by 5 bases and the J gene end by 2 bases; junction bases not matched to a gene: 8. The length of the CDR3 is 14 residues. CDR1 and CDR2 from the germline V gene are GTSNPN and SVGIG (reference sequence). CDR3 region: CAWGGTVHNTEAFF. The DNA for the CDR3 is TGTGCCTGGGGGGGGACAGTACATAACACTGAAGCTTTCTTT.

The rearrangement uses TRBV11-2 and TRBJ2-7; D is ambiguous. The germline CDR1 and CDR2 sequences are SGHAT and FQNNGV. V lost 3 bases, J lost 0 bases, and 3 bases lay in between. CDR3 length: 12 residues. The CDR3 coding sequence is TGTGCCAGCAGCTTCCTCTCCTACGAGCAGTACTTC. Translating gives CASSFLSYEQYF.

This clone has just one count. This chain joins TRBV7-6 and TRBJ2-1, with 12 bases identical to TRBD2. The CDR3 covers 18 residues. Germline V CDR1 and CDR2: SGHVS, FNYEAQ. V gave up 2 bases and J gave up 9 bases; unmatched junction bases: 14. In nucleotides, the CDR3 is TGTGCCAGCAGCTTATCCCCTAGCGGGGGGGCCACCTGGGGTGAGCAGTTCTTC. Amino acid sequence: CASSLSPSGGATWGEQFF.

This sequence joins TRBV4-2 and TRBJ2-7, with 9 positions matching TRBD2. Germline loops: CDR1 LGHNA, CDR2 YNFKEQ. The CDR3 contains 15 residues. V shed 4 bases and J 2 bases; nucleotides not matched to a gene: 6. CDR3 DNA sequence: TGTGCCAGCAGCCCCGGCCAGCGGGGGGCCTACGAGCAGTACTTC. Its translation is CASSPGQRGAYEQYF.

The J gene is TRBJ2-1, the V gene TRBV18; 7 bases are a match to TRBD2. In germline, CDR1 is KGHSH, CDR2 LQKENI. The junction had 6 bases not matched to a gene; V was cut back by 5 bases and J by 5 bases. The CDR3 has 14 amino acids. This chain's CDR3 is CASSSPGGNNEQFF. The CDR3 bases are TGTGCCAGCTCATCCCCCGGGGGGAACAATGAGCAGTTCTTC. The whole variable domain, filled in from reference TRBV18 and TRBJ2-1, reads NAGVMQNPRHLVRRRGQEARLRCSPMKGHSHVYWYRQLPEEGLKFMVYLQKENIIDESGMPKERFSAEFPKEGPSILRIQQVVRGDSAAYFCASSSPGGNNEQFFGPGTRLTVL.

The chain carries TRBV19 and TRBJ1-1, with D possibly being TRBD1 (5 bases). The V end lost 9 bases, the J end lost 6 bases, and 11 bases lay between the germline ends. Germline V gene data show CDR1 as LNHDA and CDR2 as SQIVND (reference sequence). The CDR3 is 11 amino acids. The CDR3 bases are TGTGCCAGCCGGCGGGGGGCTGAAGCTTTCTTT. Translated: CASRRGAEAFF.

The chain combines TRBV28 with TRBJ2-7, with D tentatively TRBD2 (6 bases). The V end lost 7 bases, the J end lost 6 bases, and 19 bases lay between the germline ends. Germline V CDR1 and CDR2: MDHEN, SYDVKM. The CDR3 has 14 amino acids. CDR3 loop: CASISTAGPLEQYF. The CDR3 DNA sequence: TGTGCCAGCATTTCAACGGCGGGACCGCTCGAGCAGTACTTC.

This clone was seen more than once but under ten times. Other nucleotide sequences from this sample produce the same CDR3. This chain uses TRBV7-9 with TRBJ2-7, with D perhaps TRBD2 (6 bases). V lost 5 bases to trimming and J lost 2 bases, with 25 bases between them. The CDR3 has 18 amino acids. Germline loops: CDR1 SEHNR, CDR2 FQNEAQ (reference sequence). This CDR3 is CASSKLRVRRLDPYEQYF. CDR3 DNA: TGTGCCAGCAGCAAGTTAAGGGTACGAAGACTAGACCCCTACGAGCAGTACTTC.

The J gene is TRBJ2-7, the V gene TRBV6-6; 8 nucleotides match TRBD1. J was trimmed by 3 bases and V by 5 bases; bases with no gene match: 6. The CDR3 spans 14 residues. Per germline, CDR1 MNHNY and CDR2 SVGAGI (reference sequence). The CDR3 reads CASSPRDRFYEQYF. The CDR3 nucleotides read TGTGCCAGCAGTCCCCGGGACAGGTTCTACGAGCAGTACTTC.

This clone was found a few times. Here the CDR3 reads CASSPASGGLRPTQETQYF. DNA of the CDR3: TGTGCCAGCTCACCAGCTAGCGGGGGGCTCCGACCGACCCAAGAGACCCAGTACTTC. The rearrangement uses TRBV18 and TRBJ2-5; 11 positions agree with TRBD2. The V gene's germline CDR1 is KGHSH and CDR2 LQKENI. The CDR3 runs to 19 residues. The trim removed 2 bases at V and 1 base at J, leaving 12 bases unmatched.

By proportion, this clone is medium-sized. The chain has TRBV6-5 and TRBJ2-3; D ambiguous. The length of the CDR3 is 14 residues. V dropped 4 bases and J dropped 1 base, with 9 bases sitting between them. Germline values: CDR1 MNHEY, CDR2 SVGAGI. CDR3 bases: TGTGCCAGCAGTTCCGGTTATGGCACAGATACGCAGTATTTT. Translation: CASSSGYGTDTQYF.